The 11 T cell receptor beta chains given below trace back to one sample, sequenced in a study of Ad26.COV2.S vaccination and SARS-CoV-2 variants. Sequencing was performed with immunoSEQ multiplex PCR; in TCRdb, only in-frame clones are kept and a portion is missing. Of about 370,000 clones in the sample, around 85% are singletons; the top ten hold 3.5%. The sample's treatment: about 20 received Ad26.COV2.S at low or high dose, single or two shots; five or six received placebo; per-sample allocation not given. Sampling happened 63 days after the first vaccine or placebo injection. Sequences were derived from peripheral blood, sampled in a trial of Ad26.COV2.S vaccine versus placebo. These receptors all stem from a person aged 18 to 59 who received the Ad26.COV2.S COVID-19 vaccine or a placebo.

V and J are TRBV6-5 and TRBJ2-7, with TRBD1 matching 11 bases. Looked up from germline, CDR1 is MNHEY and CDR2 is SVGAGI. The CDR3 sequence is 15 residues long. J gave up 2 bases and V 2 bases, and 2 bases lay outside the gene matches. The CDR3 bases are TGTGCCAGCAGTTACGGGACAGGGGGTGCCTACGAGCAGTACTTC. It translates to CASSYGTGGAYEQYF.

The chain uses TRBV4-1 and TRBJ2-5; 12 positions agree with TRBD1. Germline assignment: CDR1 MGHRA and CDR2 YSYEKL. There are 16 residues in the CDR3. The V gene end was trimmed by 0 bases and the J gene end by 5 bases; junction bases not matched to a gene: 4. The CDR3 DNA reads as TGCGCCAGCAGCCAAGATATGGGGACAGGGGGCGAGACCCAGTACTTC. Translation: CASSQDMGTGGETQYF.

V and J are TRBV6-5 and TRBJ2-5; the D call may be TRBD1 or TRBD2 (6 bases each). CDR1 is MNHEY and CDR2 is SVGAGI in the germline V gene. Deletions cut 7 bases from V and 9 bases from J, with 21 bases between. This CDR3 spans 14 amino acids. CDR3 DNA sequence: TGTGCCAGCAAGTCCCCTGGGGGGCGGGTGGCCCAGTACTTC. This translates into CASKSPGGRVAQYF.

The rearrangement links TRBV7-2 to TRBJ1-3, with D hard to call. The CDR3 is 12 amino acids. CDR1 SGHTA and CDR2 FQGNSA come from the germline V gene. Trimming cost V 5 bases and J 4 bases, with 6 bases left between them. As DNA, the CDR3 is TGTGCCAGCAGCGTCCAGGGAAACACCATATATTTT. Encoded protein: CASSVQGNTIYF. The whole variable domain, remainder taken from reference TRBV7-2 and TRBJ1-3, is GAGVSQSPSNKVTEKGKDVELRCDPISGHTALYWYRQSLGQGLEFLIYFQGNSAPDKSGLPSDRFSAERTGGSVSTLTIQRTQQEDSAVYLCASSVQGNTIYFGEGSWLTVV.

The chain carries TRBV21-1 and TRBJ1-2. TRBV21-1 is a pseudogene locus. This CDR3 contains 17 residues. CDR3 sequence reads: CASSKGGGKVANYGYTF. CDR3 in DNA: TGTGCCAGCAGCAAAGGTGGGGGGAAAGTAGCTAACTATGGCTACACCTTC.

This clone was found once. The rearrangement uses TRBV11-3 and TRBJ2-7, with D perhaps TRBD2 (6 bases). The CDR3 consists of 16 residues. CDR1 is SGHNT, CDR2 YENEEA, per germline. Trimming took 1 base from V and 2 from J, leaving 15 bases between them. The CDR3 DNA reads TGTGCCAGCAGCTTAGGGCCCGGGCGGGGCCCCTACGAGCAGTACTTC. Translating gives CASSLGPGRGPYEQYF.

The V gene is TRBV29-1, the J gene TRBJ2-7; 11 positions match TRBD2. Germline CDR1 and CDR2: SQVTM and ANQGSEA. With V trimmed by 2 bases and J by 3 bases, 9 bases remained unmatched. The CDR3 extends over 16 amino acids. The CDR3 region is CSVELAGGQKNYEQYF. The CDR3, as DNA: TGCAGCGTTGAACTAGCGGGGGGCCAAAAAAACTACGAGCAGTACTTC.

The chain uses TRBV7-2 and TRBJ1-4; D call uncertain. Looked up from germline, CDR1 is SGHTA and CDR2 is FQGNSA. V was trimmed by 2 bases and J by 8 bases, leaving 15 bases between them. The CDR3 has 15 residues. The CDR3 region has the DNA TGTGCCAGCAGCTTAAGTAGAAGTTCACTCGAAAAACTGTTTTTT. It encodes CASSLSRSSLEKLFF.

The CDR3 DNA sequence: TGTGCCACTACAAAGCCCGGGGTCGGGGCTAACTATGGCTACACCTTC. It codes for CATTKPGVGANYGYTF. This chain connects TRBV19 to TRBJ1-2; D is unclear. The germline V and J ends were trimmed by 10 bases and 0 bases, with 21 bases remaining between them. The CDR3 length is 16 residues. Germline loops: CDR1 LNHDA, CDR2 SQIVND (reference sequence).

The CDR3: CASSEVTANTGELFF. Written as DNA, the CDR3 is TGTGCCAGCAGTGAGGTAACAGCGAACACCGGGGAGCTGTTTTTT. The gene calls are TRBV2 and TRBJ2-2, with D uncertain. The germline gives CDR1 SNHLY, CDR2 FYNNEI. This CDR3 spans 15 amino acids. The ends were cut back, 3 bases at V and 0 bases at J, with 8 bases in the middle.

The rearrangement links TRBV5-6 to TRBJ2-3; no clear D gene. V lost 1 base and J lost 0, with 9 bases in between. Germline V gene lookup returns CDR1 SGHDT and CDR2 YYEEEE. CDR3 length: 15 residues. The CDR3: CASSLRSSSTDTQYF. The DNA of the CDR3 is TGTGCCAGCAGCTTGAGGTCCAGTAGCACAGATACGCAGTATTTT. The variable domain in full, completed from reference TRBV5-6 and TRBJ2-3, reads DAGVTQSPTHLIKTRGQQVTLRCSPKSGHDTVSWYQQALGQGPQFIFQYYEEEERQRGNFPDRFSGHQFPNYSSELNVNALLLGDSALYLCASSLRSSSTDTQYFGPGTRLTVL.